Presented here are 31 T cell receptor beta chains from one specimen sequenced in a study of T cells in Graves' hyperthyroidism and ophthalmopathy. From RNA transcripts, TCR beta CDR3 regions were amplified. An initial round of RT-PCR targeting the TCR CDR3 relied on the HTBI primer set. TCRdb itself ran the multiplex PCR reads through MiXCR, one entry per CDR3 protein. The sample lists about 400,000 distinct CDR3 sequences, around 15% seen once, with approximately 29% in the top ten. Sequencing used blood. Source of these receptors: a man aged 45 to 65 with Graves' ophthalmopathy.

The sample holds many counts of this clonotype. This chain links TRBV29-1 with TRBJ1-1; no clear D. The CDR3 runs 12 residues. Trimming took 7 bases from V and 0 from J, leaving 9 bases between them. From germline, CDR1 is SQVTM and CDR2 ANQGSEA. In DNA form, the CDR3 reads TGCAGCGGGGGAACCATGAACACTGAAGCTTTCTTT. This encodes CSGGTMNTEAFF. The variable domain in full, completed from reference TRBV29-1 and TRBJ1-1, reads SAVISQKPSRDICQRGTSLTIQCQVDSQVTMMFWYRQQPGQSLTLIATANQGSEATYESGFVIDKFPISRPNLTFSTLTVSNMSPEDSSIYLCSGGTMNTEAFFGQGTRLTVV.

This clonotype has just a few counts. V gene TRBV9 combines with J gene TRBJ1-2; 9 bases match TRBD1. Germline values: CDR1 SGDLS, CDR2 YYNGEE. J was trimmed by 5 bases and V by 4 bases; bases with no gene match: 15. The CDR3 is made up of 17 amino acids. CDR3 DNA: TGTGCCAGCAGCCCCTCAGCTGGGGGACAGGGAGGGTATGGCTACACCTTC. Translation: CASSPSAGGQGGYGYTF.

This clonotype was observed many times. The chain recombines TRBV5-1 with TRBJ2-7; no reliable D call. The germline gives CDR1 SGHRS, CDR2 YFSETQ. The CDR3 runs 12 residues. The V end lost 4 bases, the J end lost 4 bases, and 9 bases lay between the germline ends. CDR3 sequence (DNA): TGCGCCAGCAGCCCCCTCGGGTACGAGCAGTACTTC. It codes for CASSPLGYEQYF.

This clonotype was counted only a few times. The V and J genes are TRBV29-1 and TRBJ2-7; D is undetermined. Germline assignment: CDR1 SQVTM and CDR2 ANQGSEA. This CDR3 is built from 13 residues. V was pared by 6 bases and J by 4 bases, with 16 bases between. CDR3: CSVKQQSKYEQYF. The CDR3 DNA sequence: TGCAGCGTCAAACAGCAATCCAAGTACGAGCAGTACTTC.

This clonotype was counted ten times or more. J is TRBJ2-7 and V is TRBV2; D remains unclear. The V gene's germline CDR1 is SNHLY and CDR2 FYNNEI. The CDR3 is 15 amino acids. Trimming shortened V by 1 base and J by 0 bases, and 10 bases separated the two germline ends. As DNA, the CDR3 is TGTGCCAGCAGTGAAGTTGCGCAGAGCTCCTACGAGCAGTACTTC. Translation: CASSEVAQSSYEQYF.

This clonotype was counted only a few times. This chain connects TRBV3-1 to TRBJ2-7, with D perhaps matching TRBD1 (6 bases). Trimming cost V 7 bases and J 6 bases, with 19 bases left between them. The CDR3 is 14 residues long. Germline lookup yields CDR1 LGHDT and CDR2 YNNKEL (reference sequence). The chain's CDR3 is CASTEQGSTGEQYF. In nucleotides, the CDR3 is TGTGCCAGCACCGAACAGGGATCGACGGGCGAGCAGTACTTC.

At least ten counts were recorded for this clonotype. V usage is TRBV7-3 and J usage is TRBJ1-2; D is possibly TRBD1 (6 bases). Germline CDR1 SGHTA, CDR2 FQGTGA. The CDR3 runs to 17 residues. Trimming pared 3 bases from V and 6 bases from J, leaving 23 bases between. CDR3 bases: TGTGCCAGCAGCTTCGGAGGATTGGACGGTCAGGGGCATGGCTACACCTTC. Protein product: CASSFGGLDGQGHGYTF. The variable domain in full, completed from reference TRBV7-3 and TRBJ1-2, reads GAGVSQTPSNKVTEKGKYVELRCDPISGHTALYWYRQSLGQGPEFLIYFQGTGAADDSGLPNDRFFAVRPEGSVSTLKIQRTERGDSAVYLCASSFGGLDGQGHGYTFGSGTRLTVV.

This clonotype was seen many times. The V and J genes are TRBV2 and TRBJ2-7, with no clear D. CDR3 length: 12 amino acids. Germline V gives CDR1 SNHLY, CDR2 FYNNEI. V was trimmed by 6 bases and J by 5 bases, leaving 11 bases between them. The CDR3 coding sequence is TGTGCCAGCAGGGCGGAGTTCAACGAGCAGTACTTC. Protein sequence: CASRAEFNEQYF.

The chain is built from TRBV12-3 or TRBV12-4 and TRBJ2-1; D remains ambiguous. The CDR3 is 14 amino acids. Trimming removed 3 bases from V and 5 bases from J, with 11 bases in between. The CDR3 region has the DNA TGTGCCAGCAGTTTTCTGGGGAACCACAATGAGCAGTTCTTC. Translating gives CASSFLGNHNEQFF.

This clonotype appeared many times. V usage is TRBV5-1 and J usage is TRBJ2-7; TRBD1 matches 8 bases. The ends lost 2 bases at V and 4 bases at J; junction bases unmatched: 2. Germline values: CDR1 SGHRS, CDR2 YFSETQ. This CDR3 comprises 13 residues. The CDR3 nucleotides are TGCGCCAGCAGCTTCAGGGGGCTGTACGAGCAGTACTTC. Translation: CASSFRGLYEQYF.

The chain uses TRBV10-3 and TRBJ2-1, with D perhaps matching TRBD1 or TRBD2 (5 bases each). V lost 3 bases and J lost 4, with 10 bases in between. Germline V gene data show CDR1 as ENHRY and CDR2 as SYGVKD. The CDR3 length is 14 residues. The chain's CDR3 is CAISDDRGYNEQFF. CDR3 DNA sequence: TGTGCCATCAGTGACGACAGAGGGTACAATGAGCAGTTCTTC.

This clonotype was counted at least ten times. The chain is built from TRBV7-8 and TRBJ1-5; 8 bases line up with TRBD1. The CDR3 spans 17 residues. The germline V gene encodes CDR1 SGHVS and CDR2 FQNEAQ. Unmatched junction bases numbered 5, after V lost 1 base and J lost 0 bases. As DNA, the CDR3 is TGTGCCAGCAGCTTAGGGGTGACAGGGGTTAGCAATCAGCCCCAGCATTTT. Its protein product is CASSLGVTGVSNQPQHF.

Many counts were recorded for this clonotype. The chain carries TRBV28 and TRBJ2-1; 8 bases fit TRBD2. CDR3 length: 13 residues. Looked up from germline, CDR1 is MDHEN and CDR2 is SYDVKM. In DNA form, the CDR3 reads TGTGCGTCTTCGGGAGGGCCCCACAATGAGCAGTTCTTC. This translates into CASSGGPHNEQFF.

This clonotype showed up many times. V and J are TRBV20-1 and TRBJ2-3, with no clear D. CDR1 and CDR2 (germline): DFQATT, SNEGSKA (reference sequence). Trimming cost V 0 bases and J 6 bases, with 13 bases left between them. CDR3 length equals 14 residues. The CDR3 nucleotides are TGCAGTGCTAGAGATCGGTCTCGGTTGGATACGCAGTATTTT. This codes for CSARDRSRLDTQYF.

This clonotype was found many times. The rearrangement joins TRBV20-1 to TRBJ2-5; TRBD1 agrees at 7 bases. This CDR3 region has 13 residues. Losses at the gene ends were 3 bases for V and 4 bases for J; bases not matched to a gene: 5. Per the germline V gene, CDR1 is DFQATT and CDR2 is SNEGSKA (reference sequence). CDR3 residues: CSARDRSPETQYF. CDR3 nucleotide sequence: TGCAGTGCTAGGGACAGGAGCCCAGAGACCCAGTACTTC.

Worth noting for this clonotype: Mismatch with germline at one junction end may stem from a read error. The chain links TRBV29-1 to TRBJ2-7; tentative D call: TRBD1 (6 bases). CDR3 length equals 13 residues. CDR1 is SQVTM, CDR2 ANQGSEA, per germline. The CDR3 loop is CSVEGGNSYEQYF. CDR3 sequence (DNA): TGCAGCGTGGAAGGGGGAAACTCCTACGAGCAGTACTTC.

The chain carries TRBV27 and TRBJ2-2; D may correspond to TRBD1 or TRBD2 (5 bases each). V was shortened by 6 bases and J by 4 bases, with 24 bases between the two germline ends. This CDR3 is 18 amino acids long. Per the germline V gene, CDR1 is MNHEY and CDR2 is SMNVEV (reference sequence). This CDR3 is CASSPRGGGTGRTGELFF. As DNA, the CDR3 is TGTGCCAGCAGCCCCCGGGGCGGAGGTACCGGCCGCACCGGGGAGCTGTTTTTT.

As for this clonotype: A read error may explain this, as a much larger clone is one base away. The chain links TRBV12-3 or TRBV12-4 to TRBJ2-7; 7 bases match TRBD2. The CDR3 is 14 amino acids. CDR3 in DNA: TGTGTCACCCGACGGGCTAGCGGCAACTACGAGCAGTACTTC. Residues: CVTRRASGNYEQYF.

This clonotype was counted at least ten times. As DNA, the CDR3 is TGTGCCAGCAGCTTAACGTTTACACTTTACAATGAGCAGTTCTTC. Translation: CASSLTFTLYNEQFF. The chain employs TRBV7-3 and TRBJ2-1; D gene unclear. Germline CDR1 SGHTA, CDR2 FQGTGA. V lost 0 bases, J lost 4 bases, and 10 bases lay in between. This CDR3 has 15 residues.

The V call is TRBV6-1, the J call TRBJ2-7, with D tentatively TRBD1 or TRBD2 (6 bases each). Germline CDR1 is MNHNS and CDR2 is SASEGT. The V end lost 6 bases, the J end lost 5 bases, and 26 bases lay between the germline ends. CDR3 size: 17 residues. The CDR3 spells CASRVGGGGPGNHEQYF. For the CDR3, the DNA is TGTGCCAGCAGGGTGGGGGGCGGCGGCCCGGGAAACCACGAGCAGTACTTC.

This clonotype has more than one count but fewer than ten. This chain links TRBV2 with TRBJ2-7; D is perhaps TRBD1 or TRBD2 (5 bases each). Trimming pared 7 bases from V and 3 bases from J, leaving 13 bases between. Germline V gene lookup returns CDR1 SNHLY and CDR2 FYNNEI. This CDR3 is built from 13 residues. The CDR3 bases are TGTGCCAGCACCGGGACGGATGTCTACGAGCAGTACTTC. This encodes CASTGTDVYEQYF.

This clonotype was seen repeatedly, ten times or more. CDR3 coding DNA: TGTGCCAGCAGCTTAGATTGGGAGCGTCAGACCCAGTACTTC. Its protein is CASSLDWERQTQYF. This chain joins TRBV7-9 and TRBJ2-5, with D maybe TRBD2 (5 bases). V gave up 1 base and J gave up 6 bases, with 12 bases separating them. CDR3 length equals 14 residues. Per germline, CDR1 SEHNR and CDR2 FQNEAQ (reference sequence).

At least ten counts were recorded for this clonotype. The chain recombines TRBV28 with TRBJ2-7; 7 nucleotides match TRBD2. This CDR3 is 15 amino acids long. CDR1 and CDR2 (germline): MDHEN, SYDVKM. V lost 5 bases to trimming and J lost 3 bases; unmatched junction nucleotides: 10. CDR3 coding DNA: TGTGCCAGCAGTCTGCGGGACTATTCCATCTACGAGCAGTACTTC. Translating gives CASSLRDYSIYEQYF.

Details on this clonotype: This may be a read error: a much more frequent sequence differs by one nucleotide. The chain employs TRBV5-5 and TRBJ2-7; 10 nucleotides line up with TRBD1. The CDR3 contains 17 residues. CDR1 is SGHKS, CDR2 YYEKEE, per germline (reference sequence). The CDR3 region is CASSFEFGRQGAYVQYF. CDR3 DNA: TGTGCCAGCAGCTTTGAGTTTGGGAGACAGGGGGCTTACGTGCAGTACTTC.

The sample holds many counts of this clonotype. The chain uses TRBV28 and TRBJ1-5, with D possibly being TRBD1 (5 bases). CDR1 is MDHEN, CDR2 SYDVKM, per germline. CDR3 size: 15 residues. V lost 8 bases, J lost 2 bases, and 16 bases lay in between. Here the CDR3 DNA reads TGTGCCAGCGGTGGAGGAGGGGTGCGCAATCAGCCCCAGCATTTT. This gives the protein CASGGGGVRNQPQHF.

This clonotype appeared many times. The chain employs TRBV28 and TRBJ1-5; 8 bases line up with TRBD1. Germline loops: CDR1 MDHEN, CDR2 SYDVKM. V lost 5 bases, J lost 4 bases, and 4 bases stayed unmatched. The CDR3 is 14 residues long. CDR3 sequence reads: CASSIDRGNQPQHF. The CDR3, as DNA: TGTGCCAGCAGTATCGACAGGGGAAATCAGCCCCAGCATTTT.

This clonotype showed up many times. The rearrangement links TRBV27 to TRBJ2-7; D is uncertain. The CDR3 is 15 amino acids. The V gene lost 5 bases and the J gene lost 0 bases, with 14 bases spanning the gap. Germline V gene sequence: CDR1 MNHEY, CDR2 SMNVEV (reference sequence). The CDR3 region has the DNA TGTGCCAGCAGTATCTACCGAGTCCACTCCTACGAGCAGTACTTC. Translated: CASSIYRVHSYEQYF.

The chain carries TRBV5-4 and TRBJ2-1, with 7 nucleotides matching TRBD1. Germline V gene data show CDR1 as SGHNT and CDR2 as YYREEE (reference sequence). The CDR3 covers 12 residues. After removal of 4 bases from V and 9 bases from J, the junction contained 4 bases not matched to a gene. The CDR3 region has the DNA TGTGCCAGCAGCGGGACAGTGGGTGAGCAGTTCTTC. It encodes CASSGTVGEQFF.

This clonotype was picked up many times. The chain uses TRBV18 and TRBJ2-7; unclear D gene. This CDR3 has 14 amino acids. Germline CDR1 reads KGHSH; CDR2 reads LQKENI. Trimming cost V 6 bases and J 2 bases, with 14 bases left between them. CDR3 nucleotide sequence: TGTGCCAGCTCTTCGCTGGTCAGGACCTACGAGCAGTACTTC. Its protein is CASSSLVRTYEQYF.

In its sample, this clonotype was seen a few times. The chain is built from TRBV20-1 and TRBJ1-1; D is unresolved. CDR1 and CDR2 from the germline V gene are DFQATT and SNEGSKA (reference sequence). The CDR3 is 12 amino acids. Trimming took off 2 bases at V and 3 bases at J, with 7 bases between the two ends. The CDR3 DNA sequence: TGCAGTGCTAGAACCCCCTACACTGAAGCTTTCTTT. Its protein product is CSARTPYTEAFF.

The CDR3 reads CASSSRDGKEETQYF. CDR3 DNA: TGTGCCAGCAGTTCCCGGGACGGCAAAGAAGAGACCCAGTACTTC. J is TRBJ2-5 and V is TRBV12-3 or TRBV12-4; D possibly matches TRBD1 or TRBD2 (5 bases each). This CDR3 is built from 15 residues. V was trimmed by 4 bases and J by 3 bases, leaving 15 bases between them.